Listed here are 27 T cell receptor beta chains from one sample, sequenced in a study of neurological immune-mediated disorders. TCRdb re-called the 5' RACE reads with MiXCR, one entry per CDR3 protein. The data contain roughly 19,000 distinct CDR3 sequences, approximately 7.3% of them singletons. Specimen: CD8+ T cells from blood. The receptors stem from a woman aged 30 to 39 with HTLV-1-associated myelopathy (HAM/TSP).

This clonotype was picked up many times. The chain joins TRBV20-1 to TRBJ2-7, with D perhaps matching TRBD1 (6 bases). This CDR3 is built from 12 residues. Germline CDR1 reads DFQATT; CDR2 reads SNEGSKA (reference sequence). V was trimmed by 6 bases and J by 0 bases, leaving 9 bases between them. The CDR3 region is CSAKDSSYEQYF. The CDR3 DNA is TGCAGTGCCAAGGACAGCTCCTACGAGCAGTACTTC.

This clonotype has a count of ten or more. V gene TRBV7-2 combines with J gene TRBJ2-7; D perhaps matches TRBD2 (6 bases). The V gene's germline CDR1 is SGHTA and CDR2 FQGNSA. Trimming stripped 1 base from V and 7 bases from J, with 23 bases between. The CDR3 consists of 17 residues. CDR3 protein: CASSLDRAREVAGEQYF. The CDR3 DNA follows: TGTGCCAGCAGCTTAGACCGGGCCAGGGAGGTGGCGGGGGAGCAGTACTTC.

This clonotype was seen repeatedly, ten times or more. The chain employs TRBV29-1 and TRBJ1-2; the match to TRBD1 covers 7 bases. This CDR3 is built from 15 residues. Trimming at V came to 0 bases and at J to 4 bases, leaving 8 bases not matched to a gene. In germline, CDR1 is SQVTM, CDR2 ANQGSEA. CDR3 sequence: CSVEDADRHVYGYTF. The DNA for the CDR3 is TGCAGCGTTGAAGACGCGGACAGGCACGTCTATGGCTACACCTTC.

This clonotype was counted ten times or more. The rearrangement uses TRBV12-3 or TRBV12-4 and TRBJ1-2, with a possible D match to TRBD1 (6 bases). Trimming took 5 bases from V and 6 from J, leaving 16 bases between them. This CDR3 spans 14 amino acids. CDR3 DNA sequence: TGTGCCAGCAGTATAACGGGGGGGCGGCATGGCTACACCTTC. Translated: CASSITGGRHGYTF.

This clonotype has a count of ten or more. The chain links TRBV5-1 to TRBJ2-1; TRBD2 agrees at 11 bases. Germline V gene lookup returns CDR1 SGHRS and CDR2 YFSETQ. Trimming cost V 4 bases and J 5 bases; bases outside gene matches: 8. CDR3 length: 16 residues. The CDR3 loop is CASSASELAGDNEQFF. For the CDR3, the DNA is TGCGCCAGCAGCGCATCGGAACTAGCGGGGGACAATGAGCAGTTCTTC.

This clonotype was picked up many times. The chain combines TRBV7-2 with TRBJ2-4; D gene unclear. V lost 1 base to trimming and J lost 7 bases, with 14 bases between them. This CDR3 is 15 amino acids long. Germline CDR1 reads SGHTA; CDR2 reads FQGNSA. The CDR3 loop reads CASSLVLASGNIQYF. The DNA for the CDR3 is TGTGCCAGCAGCTTAGTGCTGGCCTCGGGTAACATTCAGTACTTC.

This clonotype was counted ten times or more. The V call is TRBV20-1, the J call TRBJ1-1; TRBD1 might be the D (6 bases). V lost 0 bases and J 0 bases, leaving 17 bases between the germline ends. The germline gives CDR1 DFQATT, CDR2 SNEGSKA (reference sequence). This CDR3 contains 17 residues. The CDR3 nucleotides are TGCAGTGCTAGAGATGAAGGGGGGCTTCTAATGAACACTGAAGCTTTCTTT. Its protein product is CSARDEGGLLMNTEAFF.

By proportion, this clonotype is medium-sized (0.01 to 0.1%). V is TRBV7-8 and J is TRBJ2-2, with D tentatively TRBD2 (5 bases). The CDR3 is 16 amino acids. Trimming stripped 1 base from V and 6 bases from J, with 15 bases between. Per germline, CDR1 SGHVS and CDR2 FQNEAQ. The CDR3 spells CASSLVGSGVPGELFF. CDR3 coding DNA: TGTGCCAGCAGCTTAGTTGGGTCCGGGGTGCCCGGGGAGCTGTTTTTT.

This clonotype is medium-sized by share. This chain uses TRBV20-1 with TRBJ2-1; D not certain. This CDR3 has 12 amino acids. V dropped 3 bases and J dropped 8 bases, with 11 bases sitting between them. Germline loops: CDR1 DFQATT, CDR2 SNEGSKA (reference sequence). The CDR3 DNA reads TGCAGTGCTAGTACACGGTTCGATGAGCAGTTCTTC. It is translated as CSASTRFDEQFF.

This clonotype was counted ten times or more. This chain uses TRBV29-1 with TRBJ2-7; no firm D call. This CDR3 is built from 11 residues. The V gene's germline CDR1 is SQVTM and CDR2 ANQGSEA. The V end was cut by 0 bases, the J end by 4 bases, with 4 bases between. As DNA, the CDR3 is TGCAGCGTTGAAGAAGATTACGAGCAGTACTTC. Its translation: CSVEEDYEQYF.

There are many counts of this clonotype. V gene TRBV3-1 combines with J gene TRBJ1-4; D gene ambiguous. CDR3 size: 15 residues. The ends were cut back, 0 bases at V and 0 bases at J, with 5 bases in the middle. CDR1 and CDR2 from the germline V gene are LGHDT and YNNKEL (reference sequence). The CDR3 loop reads CASSQEAATNEKLFF. CDR3 in DNA: TGTGCCAGCAGCCAAGAAGCGGCAACTAATGAAAAACTGTTTTTT.

The V and J genes are TRBV10-3 and TRBJ1-1, with D tentatively TRBD1 (6 bases). CDR1 is ENHRY and CDR2 is SYGVKD in the germline V gene. The V end was cut by 7 bases, the J end by 2 bases, with 20 bases between. The CDR3 length is 16 residues. CDR3 bases: TGTGCCATCATAACTCATTGGACAGAGGATAACACTGAAGCTTTCTTT. Amino acids: CAIITHWTEDNTEAFF.

In this sample, this clonotype turned up many times. The chain combines TRBV6-1 with TRBJ1-6; 7 bases align to TRBD1. This CDR3 spans 16 amino acids. Trimming removed 3 bases from V and 5 bases from J; junction bases left unmatched: 7. Germline CDR1 MNHNS, CDR2 SASEGT. CDR3 DNA sequence: TGTGCCAGCAGTGACCGGGACAGACCACATAATTCACCCCTCCACTTT. It specifies CASSDRDRPHNSPLHF.

This clonotype was seen at least ten times. The genes are TRBV24-1 and TRBJ1-5; D remains unclear. Germline CDR1 and CDR2: KGHDR and SFDVKD. Between the trimmed V and J ends, which lost 3 bases and 4 bases, there was a span of 9 bases. The CDR3 totals 14 residues. The CDR3 DNA follows: TGTGCCACCAGTGATATACGGAGTAATCAGCCCCAGCATTTT. Amino acid sequence: CATSDIRSNQPQHF.

This clonotype occurred many times. The rearrangement uses TRBV7-9 and TRBJ2-7; D may be TRBD1 (5 bases). The CDR3 has 15 amino acids. V was shortened by 5 bases and J by 3 bases, with 17 bases between the two germline ends. Germline CDR1 SEHNR, CDR2 FQNEAQ (reference sequence). CDR3 in amino acids: CASSPTGVAFYEQYF. The CDR3 nucleotides read TGTGCCAGCAGCCCAACAGGCGTCGCATTCTACGAGCAGTACTTC.

This clonotype was recorded at least ten times. V usage is TRBV20-1 and J usage is TRBJ2-7, with TRBD1 matching 8 bases. The CDR3 extends over 15 amino acids. CDR1 is DFQATT, CDR2 SNEGSKA, per germline (reference sequence). Trimming removed 0 bases from V and 0 bases from J; junction bases left unmatched: 4. The CDR3 DNA reads TGCAGTGCTAGAGATCCCCAGGGGGCCTCCTACGAGCAGTACTTC. This codes for CSARDPQGASYEQYF.

This clonotype was observed at least ten times. The rearrangement links TRBV20-1 to TRBJ1-2; D may be TRBD1 (5 bases). The V gene lost 0 bases and the J gene lost 14 bases, with 13 bases spanning the gap. The V gene's germline CDR1 is DFQATT and CDR2 SNEGSKA (reference sequence). The CDR3 loop spans 11 amino acids. CDR3 sequence: CSAREGRTKTF. The DNA of the CDR3 is TGCAGTGCTAGAGAGGGCAGGACAAAGACCTTC.

This clonotype came up many times. V is TRBV5-1 and J is TRBJ2-3; 7 bases align to TRBD1. CDR3 size: 17 residues. Trimming took 6 bases from V and 4 from J; bases not matched to a gene: 17. The germline gives CDR1 SGHRS, CDR2 YFSETQ. CDR3 sequence (DNA): TGCGCCAGCACCACCGTCCCCGACAGGGAAATTGCAGATACGCAGTATTTT. Encoded protein: CASTTVPDREIADTQYF.

With respect to this clonotype: A read error may explain this, as a much larger clone is one base away. The CDR3 DNA is TGTGCCAGCAGCTTTAGACCCGGCGATGAGCAGTTCTTC. This sequence encodes CASSFRPGDEQFF. This rearrangement joins TRBV11-2 to TRBJ2-1, with D uncertain. V shed 3 bases and J shed 8 bases, with 11 bases lying between them. Germline lookup yields CDR1 SGHAT and CDR2 FQNNGV. CDR3 size: 13 residues.

This clonotype showed up many times. The rearrangement links TRBV20-1 to TRBJ2-1, with D maybe TRBD1 (5 bases). The CDR3 runs to 12 residues. Germline loops: CDR1 DFQATT, CDR2 SNEGSKA (reference sequence). The germline V and J ends were trimmed by 6 bases and 6 bases, with 12 bases remaining between them. The DNA of the CDR3 is TGCAGTGCCACCCAGGGTTCCAATGAGCAGTTCTTC. It encodes CSATQGSNEQFF.

The sample holds many counts of this clonotype. V is TRBV20-1 and J is TRBJ1-1; possibly TRBD1 for D (5 bases). Germline V lookup: CDR1 DFQATT, CDR2 SNEGSKA (reference sequence). The CDR3 has 14 residues. V lost 5 bases to trimming and J lost 1 base, with 14 bases between them. The chain's CDR3 is CSAWGDPENTEAFF. CDR3 in DNA: TGCAGTGCTTGGGGGGACCCGGAGAACACTGAAGCTTTCTTT.

This clonotype was found many times. This rearrangement joins TRBV6-1 to TRBJ1-2, with D unclear. Looked up from germline, CDR1 is MNHNS and CDR2 is SASEGT. Trimming removed 1 base from V and 2 bases from J, with 8 bases in between. The CDR3 totals 14 residues. In nucleotides, the CDR3 is TGTGCCAGCAGTGAAGGGCCCGGAAACTATGGCTACACCTTC. It encodes CASSEGPGNYGYTF.

By sample share, this clonotype is medium-sized. The chain has TRBV24-1 and TRBJ1-2; 11 bases match TRBD1. Losses at the gene ends were 4 bases for V and 6 bases for J; bases not matched to a gene: 15. Germline V lookup: CDR1 KGHDR, CDR2 SFDVKD. The CDR3 contains 18 residues. The CDR3 here is CATSDHPGTGGNYHGYTF. The CDR3 nucleotides read TGTGCCACCAGTGACCATCCCGGGACAGGGGGGAATTACCATGGCTACACCTTC.

This clonotype showed up many times. The chain uses TRBV20-1 and TRBJ2-1; 9 bases align to TRBD2. The CDR3 has 17 amino acids. After removal of 6 bases from V and 4 bases from J, the junction contained 16 bases not matched to a gene. Germline V gene lookup returns CDR1 DFQATT and CDR2 SNEGSKA (reference sequence). The CDR3 here is CSALIRLAEEVYNEQFF. The CDR3 DNA sequence: TGCAGTGCCCTAATAAGACTAGCGGAGGAGGTATACAATGAGCAGTTCTTC.

This clonotype was found many times. The V gene is TRBV7-9, the J gene TRBJ1-1; D may be TRBD1 (5 bases). Deletions cut 3 bases from V and 3 bases from J, with 11 bases between. The CDR3 totals 14 residues. CDR1 and CDR2 from the germline V gene are SEHNR and FQNEAQ (reference sequence). Written as DNA, the CDR3 is TGTGCCAGCAGCTTTCTAGGGACGGACACTGAAGCTTTCTTT. Amino acids: CASSFLGTDTEAFF.

This clonotype was found many times. The J gene is TRBJ2-7, the V gene TRBV3-1; 10 bases align to TRBD1. Trimming removed 3 bases from V and 3 bases from J; junction bases left unmatched: 2. The length of the CDR3 is 14 residues. Germline CDR1 and CDR2: LGHDT and YNNKEL (reference sequence). The CDR3 DNA sequence: TGTGCCAGCAGCCACCGGGACAGGGGCTACGAGCAGTACTTC. Translating gives CASSHRDRGYEQYF.

This clonotype was found many times. The chain uses TRBV7-9 and TRBJ1-2, with 8 bases that match TRBD1. Germline CDR1 reads SEHNR; CDR2 reads FQNEAQ (reference sequence). CDR3 length: 19 residues. Trimming cost V 3 bases and J 5 bases; bases outside gene matches: 20. CDR3 DNA: TGTGCCAGCAGCTTTTCCGTAAATACGCGGACAGGGAGCTATTATGGCTACACCTTC. Translation: CASSFSVNTRTGSYYGYTF.